The present T cell receptor beta chain was sequenced within a study of cytomegalovirus exposure and HLA in healthy donors. Germline V gene sequence: CDR1 SGDLS, CDR2 YYNGEE. V gave up 3 bases and J gave up 4 bases, with 16 bases separating them. CDR3 size: 15 residues. The PCR used 60 Vbeta and 13 Jbeta primers. This table comes from immunoSEQ multiplex PCR, and its TCRdb copy is limited to in-frame clones, with some not included. The table shows around 100,000 clones, with roughly 80% occurring only once. Study observations and caveats: TCR beta V segments were, for the most part, productive about 87% or about 30% of the time in an earlier analysis. The authors enumerated roughly 180 TCR beta chains as linked to cytomegalovirus. Analyzed later, most CMV-associated TCR beta chains appeared HLA-restricted.

Comments on this clone: Its specificity is unknown.

The material sequenced was PBMCs. The chain uses TRBV9 and TRBJ2-5; a weak D match, TRBD2 (5 bases). The receptor comes from a man in his thirties or forties in good health and CMV-seropositive. CDR3 sequence: CASSGTVSGSETQYF. DNA of the CDR3: TGTGCCAGCAGCGGTACGGTCAGCGGATCAGAGACCCAGTACTTC.